A single sample is the source of the 19 T cell receptor beta chains below, sequenced in a study of cytomegalovirus exposure and HLA in healthy donors. Amplification used 60 Vbeta primers and 13 Jbeta primers. Sequenced by immunoSEQ multiplex PCR; TCRdb stores in-frame clones only, minus some. The profile shows 130,000 to 150,000 clones, just under 80% of them singletons. The sequenced sample consisted of PBMCs. Receptors originate from a man aged 25-45 years in good health and CMV-seronegative.

This sequence joins TRBV6-5 and TRBJ2-3; 10 bases align to TRBD2. This CDR3 contains 15 residues. The trim removed 6 bases at V and 2 bases at J, leaving 5 bases unmatched. The germline CDR1 and CDR2 sequences are MNHEY and SVGAGI. The CDR3 DNA sequence: TGTGCCAGCAGGCTACTAGCGGGGATCACAGATACGCAGTATTTT. It codes for CASRLLAGITDTQYF.

This clone was detected once. The chain recombines TRBV30 with TRBJ1-1; no reliable D call. V was clipped by 8 bases and J by 4 bases, with 11 bases between them. This CDR3 comprises 11 residues. Germline V lookup: CDR1 GTSNPN, CDR2 SVGIG (reference sequence). In DNA, the CDR3 is TGTGCCCAATTCCAGATCACTGAAGCTTTCTTT. Amino acid sequence: CAQFQITEAFF.

The chain is built from TRBV5-6 and TRBJ1-3, with D perhaps TRBD1 (6 bases). The V gene's germline CDR1 is SGHDT and CDR2 YYEEEE. Deletions cut 4 bases from V and 1 base from J, with 15 bases between. There are 16 residues in the CDR3. The CDR3 DNA sequence: TGTGCCAGCAGCCGGTGGACAGTTCCATCTGGAAACACCATATATTTT. Its translation: CASSRWTVPSGNTIYF. The variable domain in full, with the rest retrieved from reference TRBV5-6 and TRBJ1-3, is DAGVTQSPTHLIKTRGQQVTLRCSPKSGHDTVSWYQQALGQGPQFIFQYYEEEERQRGNFPDRFSGHQFPNYSSELNVNALLLGDSALYLCASSRWTVPSGNTIYFGEGSWLTVV.

The V gene is TRBV19, the J gene TRBJ1-5; 10 positions agree with TRBD1. V was clipped by 2 bases and J by 0 bases; unmatched bases: 7. CDR3 length: 18 amino acids. In germline, CDR1 is LNHDA, CDR2 SQIVND (reference sequence). The CDR3 coding sequence is TGTGCCAGTAGTATACTCGGGACAGGGGTGTATAGCAATCAGCCCCAGCATTTT. Its protein is CASSILGTGVYSNQPQHF. The complete variable domain, with remaining parts taken from reference TRBV19 and TRBJ1-5, reads DGGITQSPKYLFRKEGQNVTLSCEQNLNHDAMYWYRQDPGQGLRLIYYSQIVNDFQKGDIAEGYSVSREKKESFPLTVTSAQKNPTAFYLCASSILGTGVYSNQPQHFGDGTRLSIL.

The chain is built from TRBV28 and TRBJ1-5; the D gene is possibly TRBD1 (5 bases). The CDR3 loop spans 14 amino acids. The V gene lost 4 bases and the J gene lost 3 bases, with 10 bases spanning the gap. CDR1 is MDHEN, CDR2 SYDVKM, per germline. As DNA, the CDR3 is TGTGCCAGCAGTTCAGCAGGGCACAATCAGCCCCAGCATTTT. It translates to CASSSAGHNQPQHF.

This rearrangement joins TRBV5-1 to TRBJ1-2; 7 nucleotides align to TRBD1. V was clipped by 0 bases and J by 7 bases; unmatched bases: 3. This CDR3 contains 13 residues. Germline CDR1 and CDR2: SGHRS and YFSETQ. In DNA form, the CDR3 reads TGCGCCAGCAGCTTGGCGACAGGGTCTGGCTACACCTTC. Its translation: CASSLATGSGYTF. The whole variable domain, remainder taken from reference TRBV5-1 and TRBJ1-2, is KAGVTQTPRYLIKTRGQQVTLSCSPISGHRSVSWYQQTPGQGLQFLFEYFSETQRNKGNFPGRFSGRQFSNSRSEMNVSTLELGDSALYLCASSLATGSGYTFGSGTRLTVV.

The chain carries TRBV27 and TRBJ1-1, with TRBD1 identical over 7 bases. The germline gives CDR1 MNHEY, CDR2 SMNVEV (reference sequence). This CDR3 spans 14 amino acids. The V segment lost 7 bases and the J segment 6 bases; nucleotides outside the gene matches: 11. In DNA, the CDR3 is TGTGCCAGCACCGCTGGCAGGGGGTATCCTGAAGCTTTCTTT. Residues: CASTAGRGYPEAFF.

This sequence joins TRBV7-9 and TRBJ2-3, with a tentative D call TRBD1 (5 bases). Per the germline V gene, CDR1 is SEHNR and CDR2 is FQNEAQ (reference sequence). V lost 2 bases to trimming and J lost 4 bases, with 10 bases between them. The CDR3 runs 14 residues. CDR3 nucleotide sequence: TGTGCCAGCAGCTTATTAAAGGGGCCAGATACGCAGTATTTT. Residues: CASSLLKGPDTQYF.

The CDR3 sequence is CASSLGQNYTF. The CDR3 coding sequence is TGTGCCAGCAGCTTGGGACAGAACTACACCTTC. The rearrangement uses TRBV5-5 and TRBJ1-2, with D possibly being TRBD1 (5 bases). The germline V gene encodes CDR1 SGHKS and CDR2 YYEKEE (reference sequence). The CDR3 spans 11 residues. The V and J ends lost 0 bases and 10 bases respectively, with 7 bases between them.

The chain is built from TRBV28 and TRBJ2-1, with 8 bases matching TRBD1. Trimming cost V 1 base and J 9 bases; bases outside gene matches: 11. CDR1 and CDR2 from the germline V gene are MDHEN and SYDVKM. CDR3 length equals 16 residues. As DNA, the CDR3 is TGTGCCAGCAGTTTATCTGGGCAGGGGGCACAGGGTGAGCAGTTCTTC. Protein product: CASSLSGQGAQGEQFF.

This clone has a handful of counts. V usage is TRBV7-6 and J usage is TRBJ2-7; 9 positions match TRBD1. J was trimmed by 1 base and V by 4 bases; bases with no gene match: 11. The CDR3 length is 17 residues. Germline lookup yields CDR1 SGHVS and CDR2 FNYEAQ. CDR3 in amino acids: CASSSAHPGQGSYEQYF. CDR3 nucleotide sequence: TGTGCCAGCAGCTCCGCACACCCGGGACAGGGATCCTACGAGCAGTACTTC.

As for this clone: The CDR3 carries no conserved terminal phenylalanine or tryptophan, so it likely arises from a read error. The DNA is omitted, as the CDR3 cannot be located on it reliably, and the CDR3 follows TCRdb's listing. This chain's CDR3 is CASSISLAGEV. This rearrangement joins TRBV19 to TRBJ2-3; the table names TRBD2, a call not compared with the DNA. Looked up from germline, CDR1 is LNHDA and CDR2 is SQIVND (reference sequence). The CDR3 spans 11 residues, counting both ends.

The chain uses TRBV27 and TRBJ1-5; D might be TRBD1 (5 bases). The CDR3 totals 12 residues. The germline V and J ends were trimmed by 2 bases and 7 bases, with 6 bases remaining between them. Germline CDR1 MNHEY, CDR2 SMNVEV (reference sequence). DNA of the CDR3: TGTGCCAGCAGTTTAGGGGGGCAGCCCCAGCATTTT. Translated: CASSLGGQPQHF.

The rearrangement uses TRBV5-1 and TRBJ1-2, with D tentatively TRBD1 (5 bases). The CDR3 is made up of 13 amino acids. V dropped 0 bases and J dropped 3 bases, with 6 bases sitting between them. Germline values: CDR1 SGHRS, CDR2 YFSETQ. The CDR3: CASSLGQHYGYTF. CDR3 nucleotide sequence: TGCGCCAGCAGCTTGGGACAGCACTATGGCTACACCTTC. The full variable domain, rest sourced from reference TRBV5-1 and TRBJ1-2, is KAGVTQTPRYLIKTRGQQVTLSCSPISGHRSVSWYQQTPGQGLQFLFEYFSETQRNKGNFPGRFSGRQFSNSRSEMNVSTLELGDSALYLCASSLGQHYGYTFGSGTRLTVV.

The genes are TRBV2 and TRBJ1-2; maybe TRBD1 (6 bases). Trimming left V 8 bases short and J 4 bases short, with 17 bases between. This CDR3 spans 14 amino acids. The germline V gene has CDR1 SNHLY and CDR2 FYNNEI. The CDR3 protein is CASARTGLGYGYTF. The CDR3 coding sequence is TGTGCCAGCGCCCGAACAGGGCTTGGCTATGGCTACACCTTC.

For the CDR3, the DNA is TGTGCCAGCTCACCAGCACAGGGGCGCTGGGGTGGAGAGTTCTTT. It yields the protein CASSPAQGRWGGEFF. This chain joins TRBV18 and TRBJ1-1; 7 bases fit TRBD1. Germline CDR1 is KGHSH and CDR2 is LQKENI. The CDR3 is 15 amino acids. The trim removed 2 bases at V and 14 bases at J, leaving 17 bases unmatched.

The V gene is TRBV4-1, the J gene TRBJ1-1; no reliable D call. V lost 8 bases and J lost 1, with 17 bases in between. CDR1 and CDR2 from the germline V gene are MGHRA and YSYEKL. This CDR3 region has 15 residues. The CDR3 region has the DNA TGCGCCAGCGCGGGTCTTCGGGAGGGGAACACTGAAGCTTTCTTT. Translated: CASAGLREGNTEAFF.

The rearrangement links TRBV5-6 to TRBJ1-1; D is possibly TRBD1 (5 bases). V shed 4 bases and J shed 3 bases, with 13 bases lying between them. In germline, CDR1 is SGHDT, CDR2 YYEEEE. The CDR3 length is 14 residues. This CDR3 reads CASSGWGGYTEAFF. CDR3 in DNA: TGTGCCAGCAGCGGATGGGGGGGGTACACTGAAGCTTTCTTT. Together with reference TRBV5-6 and TRBJ1-1, the CDR3 gives the full variable domain: DAGVTQSPTHLIKTRGQQVTLRCSPKSGHDTVSWYQQALGQGPQFIFQYYEEEERQRGNFPDRFSGHQFPNYSSELNVNALLLGDSALYLCASSGWGGYTEAFFGQGTRLTVV.

This clone was counted a few times. The rearrangement links TRBV27 to TRBJ1-1, with 9 nucleotides matching TRBD1. CDR1 MNHEY and CDR2 SMNVEV come from the germline V gene (reference sequence). The CDR3 extends over 15 amino acids. Losses at the gene ends were 5 bases for V and 8 bases for J; bases not matched to a gene: 12. The CDR3 loop is CASSSRDRERREAFF. For the CDR3, the DNA is TGTGCCAGCAGTAGCCGGGACAGGGAGAGGCGGGAAGCTTTCTTT.